Listed below are T cell receptor beta chains from one sample, sequenced in a study of preoperative IRX-2 immunotherapy in early breast cancer. Repertoires were generated with immunoSEQ multiplex PCR, while TCRdb's copy carries only in-frame clones and drops some. Of about 98,000 clones listed, 86% were seen once; the top ten hold about 1.9%. The source material was tumor tissue, sampled after IRX-2 immunotherapy. All receptors come from a human donor with breast cancer. The conserved cysteine and the conserved F or W are not part of the CDR3 here. Clone size, where shown, is once, few, many, or a class for clones that have expanded.

abundance: NA
j_gene: TRBJ2-3
v_gene: TRBV7-5
CDR3aa: ASSPGTGGTDTQY

abundance: NA
j_gene: TRBJ1-4
v_gene: TRBV6-8
CDR3aa: ASSLRGPLEKLF

abundance: NA
j_gene: TRBJ2-3
v_gene: TRBV6-8
CDR3aa: ASSLLQGGADTQY

abundance: few
j_gene: TRBJ1-4
v_gene: TRBV11-3
CDR3aa: ASSPRTGTNEKLF

abundance: NA
j_gene: TRBJ1-5
v_gene: TRBV6-8
CDR3aa: ASSETGRGQPQH

abundance: NA
j_gene: TRBJ1-5
v_gene: TRBV25-1
CDR3aa: ASSDPGQNQPQH

abundance: NA
j_gene: TRBJ2-5
v_gene: TRBV5-1
CDR3aa: ASSLEAYTRETQY

abundance: NA
j_gene: TRBJ2-1
v_gene: TRBV19
CDR3aa: ASGDRRGAYNEQF

abundance: NA
j_gene: TRBJ2-7
v_gene: TRBV23-1
CDR3aa: ASSRAGDYEQY

abundance: NA
j_gene: TRBJ2-3
v_gene: TRBV6-8
CDR3aa: ASSYGQGRTDTQY

abundance: NA
j_gene: TRBJ2-5
v_gene: TRBV7-4
CDR3aa: ASGLAALETQY

abundance: NA
j_gene: TRBJ2-1
v_gene: TRBV5-1
CDR3aa: ASSSIPSGSYNEQF

abundance: NA
j_gene: TRBJ1-2
v_gene: TRBV29-1
CDR3aa: SVTGTGGPRGYT

abundance: NA
j_gene: TRBJ2-2
v_gene: TRBV15
CDR3aa: ATSRDGQGFTGELF

abundance: NA
j_gene: TRBJ1-2
v_gene: TRBV19
CDR3aa: ATKRRLDRGLYGYT

abundance: NA
j_gene: TRBJ2-7
v_gene: TRBV12-5
CDR3aa: ASGLVGFSFEAYEQY

abundance: NA
j_gene: TRBJ1-2
v_gene: TRBV19
CDR3aa: ASTPGTFRGYT

abundance: NA
j_gene: TRBJ1-2
v_gene: TRBV6-8
CDR3aa: ASSPLGLAGYGYT

abundance: NA
j_gene: TRBJ1-6
v_gene: TRBV6-8
CDR3aa: ASSEMNPSPLH

abundance: NA
j_gene: TRBJ1-2
v_gene: TRBV28
CDR3aa: ASSPPDEGYT

abundance: NA
j_gene: TRBJ2-7
v_gene: TRBV28
CDR3aa: ASSFITSGGASHEQY

abundance: NA
j_gene: TRBJ1-5
v_gene: TRBV7-7
CDR3aa: ASSQEGGKNQPQH

abundance: once
j_gene: TRBJ1-4
v_gene: TRBV5-1
CDR3aa: ASSPAGATNEKLF

abundance: NA
j_gene: TRBJ2-1
v_gene: TRBV19
CDR3aa: ASSYQRNEQF

abundance: NA
j_gene: TRBJ1-4
v_gene: TRBV7-1
CDR3aa: ASSAGIGMRTNEKLF

abundance: NA
j_gene: TRBJ2-3
v_gene: TRBV11-3
CDR3aa: ASSLASPEWSTDTQY

abundance: few
j_gene: TRBJ2-1
v_gene: TRBV10-2
CDR3aa: ASSESSQRGGEQF

abundance: NA
j_gene: TRBJ1-2
v_gene: TRBV19
CDR3aa: ASSEGPASFYGYT

abundance: NA
j_gene: TRBJ2-2
v_gene: TRBV28
CDR3aa: ASITQERGGELF

abundance: NA
j_gene: TRBJ1-2
v_gene: TRBV30
CDR3aa: AWSRGGANYGYT

abundance: NA
j_gene: TRBJ1-2
v_gene: TRBV19
CDR3aa: ASSIGTNGGYT

abundance: NA
j_gene: TRBJ2-4
v_gene: TRBV1
CDR3aa: ASSQAGITGGPKNIQY

abundance: once
j_gene: TRBJ2-5
v_gene: TRBV7-1
CDR3aa: ASSGVGRETQY

abundance: NA
j_gene: TRBJ2-1
v_gene: TRBV29-1
CDR3aa: TASDSGYSEQF

abundance: NA
j_gene: TRBJ1-4
v_gene: TRBV18
CDR3aa: ASSPGTEEKLF

abundance: NA
j_gene: TRBJ2-5
v_gene: TRBV9
CDR3aa: ASSAGRGETQY

abundance: NA
j_gene: TRBJ2-1
v_gene: TRBV29-1
CDR3aa: SVEASPRDEQF

abundance: NA
j_gene: TRBJ2-5
v_gene: TRBV30
CDR3aa: AWSGLLQETQY

abundance: few
j_gene: TRBJ1-2
v_gene: TRBV28
CDR3aa: ASNHRVSGYGYT

abundance: NA
j_gene: TRBJ2-3
v_gene: TRBV11-3
CDR3aa: ASSLGLMRTHTQY

abundance: NA
j_gene: TRBJ1-1
v_gene: TRBV28
CDR3aa: ASSSGNTEAF

abundance: NA
j_gene: TRBJ2-1
v_gene: TRBV5-1
CDR3aa: ASSLEGVSNNEQF

abundance: medium-sized
j_gene: TRBJ2-7
v_gene: TRBV6-8
CDR3aa: ASSSQRVGNYEQY

abundance: few
j_gene: TRBJ1-2
v_gene: TRBV28
CDR3aa: ASGRTGSDYGYT

abundance: NA
j_gene: TRBJ1-3
v_gene: TRBV28
CDR3aa: ASRLSGTTSGNTIY

abundance: NA
j_gene: TRBJ2-5
v_gene: TRBV11-3
CDR3aa: ASSRSWTLGETQY

abundance: NA
j_gene: TRBJ2-3
v_gene: TRBV5-1
CDR3aa: ASSLTSLPLDTQY

abundance: NA
j_gene: TRBJ1-2
v_gene: TRBV6-4
CDR3aa: ASSYSRGGTNYGYT